These 23 T cell receptor beta chains originate from one sample sequenced in a study of blood T cell repertoires in COVID-19. Clones were sequenced by immunoSEQ multiplex PCR, and TCRdb holds only the in-frame ones, with some missing. The data show 70,000 to 95,000 clones, around 82% seen once. Material for sequencing was peripheral blood. These receptors were collected from a human donor in a cohort sampled during active COVID-19.

A single count supports this clone. The chain has TRBV19 and TRBJ2-1, with D possibly TRBD1 on 6 matching bases. The V and J ends lost 1 base and 9 bases respectively, with 19 bases between them. The germline V gene has CDR1 LNHDA and CDR2 SQIVND (reference sequence). The CDR3 is made up of 16 amino acids. The DNA for the CDR3 is TGTGCCAGTAGTATAGTAGTATCCTGGGGGCGGTCTGAGCAGTTCTTC. It encodes CASSIVVSWGRSEQFF. Combining the CDR3 with reference TRBV19 and TRBJ2-1 gives the whole variable domain DGGITQSPKYLFRKEGQNVTLSCEQNLNHDAMYWYRQDPGQGLRLIYYSQIVNDFQKGDIAEGYSVSREKKESFPLTVTSAQKNPTAFYLCASSIVVSWGRSEQFFGPGTRLTVL.

This chain uses TRBV28 with TRBJ1-2; TRBD1 agrees at 7 bases. The CDR3 runs to 14 residues. Trimming at V came to 5 bases and at J to 4 bases, leaving 7 bases not matched to a gene. Germline V gene data show CDR1 as MDHEN and CDR2 as SYDVKM. For the CDR3, the DNA is TGTGCCAGCAGTCCAGAGGGGGCAGGCTATGGCTACACCTTC. It encodes CASSPEGAGYGYTF.

The V gene is TRBV30, the J gene TRBJ2-5, with 8 bases identical to TRBD2. Germline loops: CDR1 GTSNPN, CDR2 SVGIG (reference sequence). The CDR3 contains 17 residues. With V trimmed by 1 base and J by 5 bases, 15 bases remained unmatched. DNA for the CDR3: TGTGCCTGGAGTGGGGGACTAGTTTGGGGCGGTCTGGAGACCCAGTACTTC. It specifies CAWSGGLVWGGLETQYF.

This sequence joins TRBV5-6 and TRBJ2-5; 8 nucleotides line up with TRBD2. The V gene end was trimmed by 0 bases and the J gene end by 5 bases; junction bases not matched to a gene: 12. CDR1 and CDR2 (germline): SGHDT, YYEEEE. The CDR3 runs 17 residues. Here the CDR3 reads CASSLGGPSGYRETQYF. The CDR3 DNA sequence: TGTGCCAGCAGCTTGGGGGGCCCTAGCGGGTACCGGGAGACCCAGTACTTC. Complete variable domain (other parts from reference TRBV5-6 and TRBJ2-5): DAGVTQSPTHLIKTRGQQVTLRCSPKSGHDTVSWYQQALGQGPQFIFQYYEEEERQRGNFPDRFSGHQFPNYSSELNVNALLLGDSALYLCASSLGGPSGYRETQYFGPGTRLLVL.

This chain joins TRBV7-9 and TRBJ1-1; D unclear. CDR1 is SEHNR, CDR2 FQNEAQ, per germline (reference sequence). V dropped 4 bases and J dropped 2 bases, with 11 bases sitting between them. This CDR3 contains 14 residues. The CDR3 DNA is TGTGCCAGCAGCTCGAAGGGAGACAACACTGAAGCTTTCTTT. Its translation: CASSSKGDNTEAFF.

This clone was seen a few times. CDR3 in DNA: TGTGCCAGCAGCGCGGTGACTGGAAACACCATATATTTT. Its translation: CASSAVTGNTIYF. This chain joins TRBV2 and TRBJ1-3; no reliable D call. Trimming cost V 6 bases and J 2 bases, with 8 bases left between them. This CDR3 comprises 13 residues. Germline V gene data show CDR1 as SNHLY and CDR2 as FYNNEI.

This sequence joins TRBV6-5 and TRBJ1-2; D is perhaps TRBD1 (6 bases). CDR3 size: 13 residues. CDR1 MNHEY and CDR2 SVGAGI come from the germline V gene. Trimming pared 7 bases from V and 8 bases from J, leaving 17 bases between. The DNA for the CDR3 is TGTGCCAGCACCTCATGGGGGGGCAGCGGCTACACCTTC. Translating gives CASTSWGGSGYTF.

The chain couples TRBV2 to TRBJ1-2; a possible D gene is TRBD1 (6 bases). V lost 5 bases and J 4 bases, leaving 11 bases between the germline ends. The length of the CDR3 is 13 residues. In germline, CDR1 is SNHLY, CDR2 FYNNEI. The CDR3 reads CASSTGPSYGYTF. The CDR3 DNA reads as TGTGCCAGCAGTACAGGGCCCAGCTATGGCTACACCTTC.

This clone was counted a single time. This chain joins TRBV3-1 (or the pseudogene TRBV3-2) and TRBJ2-7; 7 bases fit TRBD1. The CDR3 is 15 residues long. The V gene's germline CDR1 is LGHDT and CDR2 YNNKEL (reference sequence). V was pared by 2 bases and J by 0 bases, with 4 bases of the junction left unmatched. CDR3 nucleotides: TGTGCCAGCAGCCAAACAGGGGTTAGCTCCTACGAGCAGTACTTC. It translates to CASSQTGVSSYEQYF.

V gene TRBV2 combines with J gene TRBJ2-7; D not resolved. This CDR3 contains 14 residues. CDR1 and CDR2 from the germline V gene are SNHLY and FYNNEI. V gave up 4 bases and J gave up 0 bases, with 10 bases separating them. The CDR3 nucleotides read TGTGCCAGCAGTGTTACAGAGAGCTCCTACGAGCAGTACTTC. Translated, it gives CASSVTESSYEQYF.

The V and J genes are TRBV5-5 and TRBJ2-7; D is perhaps TRBD1 (6 bases). From germline, CDR1 is SGHKS and CDR2 YYEKEE (reference sequence). Trimming left V 3 bases short and J 7 bases short, with 14 bases between. The CDR3 spans 13 residues. The chain's CDR3 is CASSWDKRREQYF. The CDR3, as DNA: TGTGCCAGCAGCTGGGACAAAAGGAGGGAGCAGTACTTC.

The chain links TRBV5-6 to TRBJ2-3; the D gene is possibly TRBD2 (6 bases). Germline CDR1 and CDR2: SGHDT and YYEEEE. Trimming stripped 6 bases from V and 5 bases from J, with 10 bases between. This CDR3 has 12 amino acids. DNA for the CDR3: TGTGCCAGCACTACCGGGGGAGATACGCAGTATTTT. Protein product: CASTTGGDTQYF.

The chain links TRBV28 to TRBJ1-1, with D unresolved. V was pared by 2 bases and J by 5 bases, with 12 bases between. Germline V gene data show CDR1 as MDHEN and CDR2 as SYDVKM. The CDR3 totals 14 residues. DNA for the CDR3: TGTGCCAGCAGTTTACGGCAAGGCAGGACTGAAGCTTTCTTT. It specifies CASSLRQGRTEAFF.

This clone was recorded a few times. The gene calls are TRBV19 and TRBJ2-1, with 8 bases that match TRBD2. The ends lost 4 bases at V and 8 bases at J; junction bases unmatched: 10. Germline CDR1 reads LNHDA; CDR2 reads SQIVND (reference sequence). The CDR3 contains 15 residues. The CDR3, as DNA: TGTGCCAGTAGTACAACTCACGGGGGGGCCTATGAGCAGTTCTTC. Its translation is CASSTTHGGAYEQFF.

The chain has TRBV11-2 and TRBJ1-1; a possible D gene is TRBD1 (5 bases). The V end was cut by 3 bases, the J end by 4 bases, with 12 bases between. This CDR3 spans 14 amino acids. The V gene's germline CDR1 is SGHAT and CDR2 FQNNGV. The CDR3 sequence is CASSLVGASTEAFF. The CDR3 DNA sequence: TGTGCCAGCAGCTTGGTAGGGGCCAGCACTGAAGCTTTCTTT.

In this sample, this clone turned up a few times. The rearrangement uses TRBV19 and TRBJ1-1; 7 positions agree with TRBD1. The CDR3 loop spans 14 amino acids. Germline V gene data show CDR1 as LNHDA and CDR2 as SQIVND (reference sequence). Losses at the gene ends were 3 bases for V and 2 bases for J; bases not matched to a gene: 3. The CDR3 DNA is TGTGCCAGTAGTATGGGACAGTCAAACACTGAAGCTTTCTTT. Protein product: CASSMGQSNTEAFF.

This clone has just a few counts. This chain joins TRBV28 and TRBJ1-4; D unresolved. V dropped 1 base and J dropped 6 bases, with 9 bases sitting between them. The CDR3 spans 14 residues. The germline V gene encodes CDR1 MDHEN and CDR2 SYDVKM. The CDR3 sequence is CASSLSGGYEKLFF. The CDR3, as DNA: TGTGCCAGCAGTTTATCGGGAGGCTATGAAAAACTGTTTTTT.

The rearrangement joins TRBV19 to TRBJ2-2; TRBD2 matches at 11 bases. The CDR3 has 20 amino acids. The J segment lost 5 bases and the V segment lost 3 bases, leaving 17 bases of the junction unmatched. The V gene's germline CDR1 is LNHDA and CDR2 SQIVND (reference sequence). The CDR3 region has the DNA TGTGCCAGTAGTATCCCTGACGTAGCGGGGGGGCCTAGACGGACCGGGGAGCTGTTTTTT. It specifies CASSIPDVAGGPRRTGELFF. The complete variable domain, with remaining parts taken from reference TRBV19 and TRBJ2-2, reads DGGITQSPKYLFRKEGQNVTLSCEQNLNHDAMYWYRQDPGQGLRLIYYSQIVNDFQKGDIAEGYSVSREKKESFPLTVTSAQKNPTAFYLCASSIPDVAGGPRRTGELFFGEGSRLTVL.

This clone was seen a few times. The chain couples TRBV2 to TRBJ1-4; TRBD1 matches at 8 bases. Germline V gene lookup returns CDR1 SNHLY and CDR2 FYNNEI. This CDR3 has 15 amino acids. J gave up 6 bases and V 1 base, and 4 bases lay outside the gene matches. The CDR3 DNA follows: TGTGCCAGCAGTGAAGGACGACAGGGGTATGAAAAACTGTTTTTT. Its protein is CASSEGRQGYEKLFF.

J is TRBJ1-4 and V is TRBV5-1; 8 bases are a match to TRBD1. V was clipped by 0 bases and J by 7 bases; unmatched bases: 8. The CDR3 consists of 16 residues. Germline V gene lookup returns CDR1 SGHRS and CDR2 YFSETQ. CDR3 sequence (DNA): TGCGCCAGCAGCTTGGACGGACAGGGTGGGAGTGAAAAACTGTTTTTT. Translation gives CASSLDGQGGSEKLFF.

In this sample, this clone turned up once. This chain links TRBV6-5 with TRBJ1-3; TRBD1 matches at 7 bases. This CDR3 is built from 16 residues. Per the germline V gene, CDR1 is MNHEY and CDR2 is SVGAGI. V lost 2 bases, J lost 2 bases, and 6 bases stayed unmatched. In DNA form, the CDR3 reads TGTGCCAGCAGTTACACAAACAGGGGAACTGGAAACACCATATATTTT. This gives the protein CASSYTNRGTGNTIYF.

The J gene is TRBJ2-3, the V gene TRBV15; TRBD2 aligns across 9 bases. This CDR3 is built from 17 residues. CDR1 and CDR2 (germline): LNHNV, YYDKDF (reference sequence). V lost 0 bases, J lost 2 bases, and 6 bases stayed unmatched. This CDR3 reads CATSRDLAGGHTDTQYF. CDR3 bases: TGTGCCACCAGCAGAGATCTCGCGGGGGGGCACACAGATACGCAGTATTTT.

The chain uses TRBV14 and TRBJ2-6; D is uncertain. Trimming shortened V by 0 bases and J by 0 bases, and 15 bases separated the two germline ends. In germline, CDR1 is SGHDN, CDR2 FVKESK. The CDR3 covers 19 residues. CDR3: CASSQELGVRGSGANVLTF. The CDR3 coding sequence is TGTGCCAGCAGCCAAGAGCTAGGTGTCAGAGGCTCTGGGGCCAACGTCCTGACTTTC.